A selection of T cell receptor beta chains follows, all from one sample in a study of OX40 agonist ivuxolimab in advanced cancers. Generated by immunoSEQ multiplex PCR, the TCRdb table keeps only in-frame clones and is missing some. Of about 49,000 clones detected, 84% appear once; the ten largest clones hold around an eighth. Sequences were derived from CD4+ or CD8+ T cells sorted from blood, sampled in a trial of the OX40 agonist ivuxolimab. Receptor source: an adult with an advanced solid tumor such as melanoma, head and neck, liver or kidney cancer. Each CDR3 is given with its conserved first and last residue. Each record gives: clone size, J gene, D gene, V gene, CDR3 DNA, CDR3 protein. D genes are given only for firm matches. The size entry is marked missing in some rows and otherwise reads once, few, many or a size class.

abundance: NA; j_gene: TRBJ2-1; d_gene: TRBD2; v_gene: TRBV5-4; CDR3nt: TGTGCCAGCAGCTTGGATGGCGGGGGCTCCTACAATGAGCAGTTCTTC; CDR3aa: CASSLDGGGSYNEQFF
abundance: once; j_gene: TRBJ2-1; d_gene: NA; v_gene: TRBV19; CDR3nt: TGTGCCAGTAGTATCTATGACTTGGGTAGCAACAATGAGCAGTTCTTC; CDR3aa: CASSIYDLGSNNEQFF
abundance: NA; j_gene: TRBJ2-5; d_gene: NA; v_gene: TRBV6-1; CDR3nt: TGTGCCAGCAGTGATCGGTCTGGGGGCCAAGAGACCCAGTACTTC; CDR3aa: CASSDRSGGQETQYF
abundance: few; j_gene: TRBJ2-7; d_gene: TRBD2; v_gene: TRBV11-2; CDR3nt: TGTGCCAGCAGCTTAACTAGCGGGAGCGACGGCGAGCAGTACTTC; CDR3aa: CASSLTSGSDGEQYF
abundance: NA; j_gene: TRBJ2-1; d_gene: NA; v_gene: TRBV6-1; CDR3nt: TGTGCCAGCAGTGAAGGTGGCTCTCTAAGTACGTTCTTC; CDR3aa: CASSEGGSLSTFF
abundance: NA; j_gene: TRBJ2-2; d_gene: NA; v_gene: TRBV19; CDR3nt: TGTGCCAGTAGTATAGTCGGAGGGAAGGCCACCGGGGAGCTGTTTTTT; CDR3aa: CASSIVGGKATGELFF
abundance: NA; j_gene: TRBJ2-7; d_gene: TRBD2; v_gene: TRBV28; CDR3nt: TGTGCCAGCAGTTCCCCGGGACTAGCGGGAGGGCACGAGCAGTACTTC; CDR3aa: CASSSPGLAGGHEQYF
abundance: NA; j_gene: TRBJ1-2; d_gene: NA; v_gene: TRBV7-2; CDR3nt: TGTGCCAGCAACGCACAGGGTAACTATGGCTACACCTTC; CDR3aa: CASNAQGNYGYTF
abundance: NA; j_gene: TRBJ1-2; d_gene: TRBD1; v_gene: TRBV30; CDR3nt: TGTGCCTGGAGTGTACCTCCGGACAGGGCTCGCGGCTACACCTTC; CDR3aa: CAWSVPPDRARGYTF
abundance: NA; j_gene: TRBJ1-5; d_gene: NA; v_gene: TRBV19; CDR3nt: TGTGCCAGTAGTTACCCCCCGAGAGGCAATCAGCCCCAGCATTTT; CDR3aa: CASSYPPRGNQPQHF
abundance: NA; j_gene: TRBJ2-7; d_gene: NA; v_gene: TRBV27; CDR3nt: TGTGCCAGCAGACTAAGGGGGGTCTCGATGTACGAGCAGTACTTC; CDR3aa: CASRLRGVSMYEQYF
abundance: NA; j_gene: TRBJ1-3; d_gene: NA; v_gene: TRBV29-1; CDR3nt: TGCAGCGTTGAGACAGGCCTCTCTGGAAACACCATATATTTT; CDR3aa: CSVETGLSGNTIYF
abundance: NA; j_gene: TRBJ2-1; d_gene: TRBD2; v_gene: TRBV11-2; CDR3nt: TGTGCCAGCAGCTTAATACTAGCGGGAGCTGGGGAGCAGTTCTTC; CDR3aa: CASSLILAGAGEQFF
abundance: medium-sized; j_gene: TRBJ1-1; d_gene: NA; v_gene: TRBV11-2; CDR3nt: TGTGCCAGCAGCTTACAGGGTCACACTGAAGCTTTCTTT; CDR3aa: CASSLQGHTEAFF
abundance: once; j_gene: TRBJ1-2; d_gene: NA; v_gene: TRBV29-1; CDR3nt: TGCAGCGTCGGCAGGGAGAACTATGGCTACACCTTC; CDR3aa: CSVGRENYGYTF
abundance: NA; j_gene: TRBJ1-2; d_gene: TRBD1; v_gene: TRBV7-2; CDR3nt: TGTGCCAGCAGCTTTGGCGGGACAGGCTCTGAGTTCGACACCTTC; CDR3aa: CASSFGGTGSEFDTF
abundance: NA; j_gene: TRBJ2-3; d_gene: TRBD1; v_gene: TRBV29-1; CDR3nt: TGCAGCGTCGGGACAGGAGGCACAGATACGCAGTATTTT; CDR3aa: CSVGTGGTDTQYF
abundance: few; j_gene: TRBJ2-3; d_gene: NA; v_gene: TRBV11-2; CDR3nt: TGTGCCAGCAGCTTAGCGGGGATGGATACGCAGTATTTT; CDR3aa: CASSLAGMDTQYF
abundance: NA; j_gene: TRBJ2-3; d_gene: TRBD2; v_gene: TRBV6-1; CDR3nt: TGTGCCAGCAGTGAAACTCTAGCGGGAGCAGATACGCAGTATTTT; CDR3aa: CASSETLAGADTQYF
abundance: NA; j_gene: TRBJ2-3; d_gene: NA; v_gene: TRBV7-6; CDR3nt: TGTGCCAGCAGCTTCAATGATTATGATACGCAGTATTTT; CDR3aa: CASSFNDYDTQYF
abundance: NA; j_gene: TRBJ1-4; d_gene: NA; v_gene: TRBV19; CDR3nt: TGTGCCAGTAGTCCCCAGGCCGATCTCCGAACTAATGAAAAACTGTTTTTT; CDR3aa: CASSPQADLRTNEKLFF
abundance: NA; j_gene: TRBJ2-1; d_gene: TRBD2; v_gene: TRBV18; CDR3nt: TGTGCCAGCTCACCACGGCCGGGACTAGCGGGGGACAATGAGCAGTTCTTC; CDR3aa: CASSPRPGLAGDNEQFF
abundance: NA; j_gene: TRBJ2-1; d_gene: TRBD2; v_gene: TRBV19; CDR3nt: TGTGCCAGTAGCCGGACTAGCGCAAACAATGAGCAGTTCTTC; CDR3aa: CASSRTSANNEQFF
abundance: NA; j_gene: TRBJ2-7; d_gene: NA; v_gene: TRBV2; CDR3nt: TGTGCCAGCAGTCCTAACTACGAGCAGTACTTC; CDR3aa: CASSPNYEQYF
abundance: once; j_gene: TRBJ1-3; d_gene: TRBD1; v_gene: TRBV18; CDR3nt: TGTGCCAGCTCACCATTCCCGGGACAGAAAGACTCTGGAAACACCATATATTTT; CDR3aa: CASSPFPGQKDSGNTIYF
abundance: NA; j_gene: TRBJ1-6; d_gene: NA; v_gene: TRBV18; CDR3nt: TGTGCCAGCTCACCGGGACACAATAATTCACCCCTCCACTTT; CDR3aa: CASSPGHNNSPLHF
abundance: NA; j_gene: TRBJ1-2; d_gene: NA; v_gene: TRBV18; CDR3nt: TGTGCCAGCTCACCAGGACCTAACTATGGCTACACCTTC; CDR3aa: CASSPGPNYGYTF
abundance: NA; j_gene: TRBJ2-1; d_gene: TRBD2; v_gene: TRBV15; CDR3nt: TGTGCCACCAGCCAGAGACTAGCGGGAGTCTACAATGAGCAGTTCTTC; CDR3aa: CATSQRLAGVYNEQFF
abundance: NA; j_gene: TRBJ2-2; d_gene: NA; v_gene: TRBV11-3; CDR3nt: TGTGCCAGCAGCTTAGCACAGTCTACCCCCGGGGAGCTGTTTTTT; CDR3aa: CASSLAQSTPGELFF
abundance: NA; j_gene: TRBJ2-5; d_gene: NA; v_gene: TRBV5-1; CDR3nt: TGCGCCAGCAGCTTGGGGACTCGGGGGGAGACCCAGTACTTC; CDR3aa: CASSLGTRGETQYF
abundance: NA; j_gene: TRBJ2-1; d_gene: TRBD2; v_gene: TRBV18; CDR3nt: TGTGCCAGCTCACCACCGTGGCAGGGCGGGAGGGTTTCACGTGAGCAGTTCTTC; CDR3aa: CASSPPWQGGRVSREQFF
abundance: NA; j_gene: TRBJ2-1; d_gene: TRBD2; v_gene: TRBV19; CDR3nt: TGTGCCAGTAGCCGGGAGGGGAACGAGCAGTTCTTC; CDR3aa: CASSREGNEQFF
abundance: NA; j_gene: TRBJ2-1; d_gene: TRBD2; v_gene: TRBV4-2; CDR3nt: TGTGCCAGCAGCCAGGTGACTAGCGGGAGGAGAAGCTCCTACAATGAGCAGTTCTTC; CDR3aa: CASSQVTSGRRSSYNEQFF
abundance: NA; j_gene: TRBJ1-5; d_gene: TRBD1; v_gene: TRBV6-5; CDR3nt: TGTGCCAGCAGCGCCGGGACAGGGGGCTGGCAGCCCCAGCATTTT; CDR3aa: CASSAGTGGWQPQHF
abundance: NA; j_gene: TRBJ2-5; d_gene: NA; v_gene: TRBV19; CDR3nt: TGTGCCAGTCAGGATTATGGAGAGACCCAGTACTTC; CDR3aa: CASQDYGETQYF
abundance: NA; j_gene: TRBJ2-7; d_gene: TRBD2; v_gene: TRBV5-6; CDR3nt: TGTGCCAGCAGTCCGGGACTAGTAGACGAGCAGTACTTC; CDR3aa: CASSPGLVDEQYF
abundance: few; j_gene: TRBJ2-6; d_gene: NA; v_gene: TRBV30; CDR3nt: TGTGCCTGGAGTGAGTGGGGGACTGGGGCCAACGTCCTGACTTTC; CDR3aa: CAWSEWGTGANVLTF
abundance: NA; j_gene: TRBJ2-1; d_gene: TRBD1; v_gene: TRBV29-1; CDR3nt: TGCAGCACGCAGGGGGCTTCGGGTAATGAGCAGTTCTTC; CDR3aa: CSTQGASGNEQFF
abundance: NA; j_gene: TRBJ1-1; d_gene: NA; v_gene: TRBV9; CDR3nt: TGTGCCAGCAGCGTAAATATGAACACTGAAGCTTTCTTT; CDR3aa: CASSVNMNTEAFF
abundance: NA; j_gene: TRBJ2-2; d_gene: NA; v_gene: TRBV6-6; CDR3nt: TGTGCCAGCAGCCAACAGGGACCCGGGGAGCTGTTTTTT; CDR3aa: CASSQQGPGELFF
abundance: NA; j_gene: TRBJ1-1; d_gene: NA; v_gene: TRBV2; CDR3nt: TGTGCCAGCAGTTCACGAGGTAGCACTGAAGCTTTCTTT; CDR3aa: CASSSRGSTEAFF
abundance: NA; j_gene: TRBJ2-7; d_gene: TRBD2; v_gene: TRBV29-1; CDR3nt: TGCAGCGCCCAGCGGGAGAGGTACGAGCAGTACTTC; CDR3aa: CSAQRERYEQYF
abundance: NA; j_gene: TRBJ1-6; d_gene: TRBD1; v_gene: TRBV5-5; CDR3nt: TGTGCCAGCAAGGAGGCCGGGACAGCTTATAATTCACCCCTCCACTTT; CDR3aa: CASKEAGTAYNSPLHF
abundance: NA; j_gene: TRBJ1-2; d_gene: NA; v_gene: TRBV11-3; CDR3nt: TGTGCCAGCATCCCGCCATGGTTAGGCTACACCTTC; CDR3aa: CASIPPWLGYTF
abundance: NA; j_gene: TRBJ2-7; d_gene: TRBD2; v_gene: TRBV27; CDR3nt: TGTGCCAGCACGCGCGGGAGTACTTACGAGCAGTACTTC; CDR3aa: CASTRGSTYEQYF
abundance: NA; j_gene: TRBJ2-1; d_gene: TRBD2; v_gene: TRBV5-6; CDR3nt: TGTGCCAGCAGCTTGGTGGCTAGCGGGAGGAATGAGCAGTTCTTC; CDR3aa: CASSLVASGRNEQFF